The present entry profiles one T cell receptor (beta chain) with its context. This sample was taken from a study of blood T cell repertoires in COVID-19. V gave up 5 bases and J gave up 9 bases; unmatched junction bases: 11. Germline CDR1 MDHEN, CDR2 SYDVKM. This CDR3 region has 15 residues. Some clones are missing from TCRdb's copy, which holds only in-frame ones; the method was immunoSEQ multiplex PCR. The table lists more than 95,000 clones, roughly 79% of them singletons. The chain joins TRBV28 to TRBJ2-4; the match to TRBD1 covers 9 bases. The sequencing input was peripheral blood. The receptor was derived from a man aged 80 or over with acute or convalescent COVID-19. The CDR3 region is CASSPAGTGNSIQYF. CDR3 sequence (DNA): TGTGCCAGCAGTCCCGCGGGGACAGGGAATTCCATTCAGTACTTC.